This T cell receptor beta chain was sequenced in a study of OX40 agonist ivuxolimab in advanced cancers. Across the study: Prior checkpoint blockade (anti-PD-1, anti-PD-L1 or anti-CTLA-4) was permitted; around 39% had it. Findings of the study overall: At 0.1 to 3.0 mg/kg, CD4+ and CD8+ blood T cells expanded clonally by week 6.

The table came from immunoSEQ multiplex PCR; TCRdb's copy has only in-frame clones and leaves some out. The sample lists tens of thousands of clones; 70% to 90% were seen once. CDR1 and CDR2 (germline): SGHTA, FQGNSA. This CDR3 region has 13 residues. Trimming cost V 5 bases and J 3 bases, with 11 bases left between them. Comment on this clone: Its cognate antigen is unknown.

V and J are TRBV7-2 and TRBJ2-7; the D is unclear. The source of this sequence is an adult with an advanced solid tumor such as melanoma, head and neck, liver or kidney cancer. The sequencing used CD4+ or CD8+ T cells sorted from blood, collected in a trial of the OX40 agonist ivuxolimab. The CDR3 DNA reads as TGTGCCAGCAGCCAGCCTTCGGACTACGAGCAGTACTTC. Protein: CASSQPSDYEQYF.